The clone carrying this T cell receptor (beta chain) was counted between two and nine times. This specimen comes from a study of T cell changes during pregnancy in multiple sclerosis. Sequenced by immunoSEQ multiplex PCR; TCRdb stores in-frame clones only, minus some. The sample carries tens of thousands of clones, 93% recorded once. Germline V gives CDR1 MGHDK, CDR2 SYGVNS. Germline trimming cut 3 bases from V and 15 bases from J; bases unmatched to any gene: 9. The CDR3 covers 14 residues. This specimen was CD8+ T cells from peripheral blood mononuclear cells, taken after pregnancy. This chain connects TRBV25-1 to TRBJ2-1, with 12 bases matching TRBD2. The receptor's source is a female donor with multiple sclerosis, enrolled in a pregnancy study. CDR3 residues: CASSDLSTSGSVFF. CDR3 bases: TGTGCCAGCAGTGACCTTTCGACTAGCGGGAGTGTGTTCTTC.